These 23 T cell receptor beta chains were all obtained from the same sample, sequenced in a study of CD8 T cells in Susac syndrome. Random hexamers were used to reverse transcribe roughly 0.45 to 1 ug of RNA. TCRdb reprocessed the immunoSEQ multiplex PCR reads with MiXCR, giving one entry per CDR3 protein. The table has around 100,000 distinct CDR3 sequences, 95% seen once. Sequencing was performed on CD8+ T cells from PBMCs. These TCRs come from a human donor with Susac syndrome.

V is TRBV29-1 and J is TRBJ1-1, with D possibly TRBD1 on 5 matching bases. V was trimmed by 7 bases and J by 4 bases, leaving 10 bases between them. The length of the CDR3 is 11 residues. The germline CDR1 and CDR2 sequences are SQVTM and ANQGSEA. This CDR3 reads CSGAGGTEAFF. CDR3 sequence (DNA): TGCAGCGGCGCCGGGGGCACTGAAGCTTTCTTT.

This sequence joins TRBV14 and TRBJ2-1; maybe TRBD1 (6 bases). This CDR3 comprises 13 residues. Trimming took off 1 base at V and 9 bases at J, with 10 bases between the two ends. Germline assignment: CDR1 SGHDN and CDR2 FVKESK. The CDR3 nucleotides read TGTGCCAGCAGCCAAGGTACAGGGACTGAGCAGTTCTTC. Translation: CASSQGTGTEQFF.

This sequence joins TRBV23-1 and TRBJ2-6; the D gene is possibly TRBD2 (5 bases). TRBV23-1 is assigned to the ORF class and has an uncertain function. The CDR3 runs 21 residues. The V gene lost 0 bases and the J gene lost 0 bases, with 21 bases spanning the gap. CDR3 DNA: TGCGCCAGCAGTCAATCGACGGTGCGGGTCCCCGATGTCTCTGGGGCCAACGTCCTGACTTTC. Its translation is CASSQSTVRVPDVSGANVLTF.

The chain is built from TRBV15 and TRBJ1-1, with D maybe TRBD1 (5 bases). The ends were cut back, 4 bases at V and 5 bases at J, with 17 bases in the middle. This CDR3 has 15 amino acids. CDR1 and CDR2 from the germline V gene are LNHNV and YYDKDF (reference sequence). In DNA, the CDR3 is TGTGCCACCAGCATCCATGTGGGGCCTGGAACTGAAGCTTTCTTT. This sequence encodes CATSIHVGPGTEAFF.

The chain is built from TRBV5-1 and TRBJ2-3; the D gene is possibly TRBD2 (5 bases). This CDR3 is built from 15 residues. In germline, CDR1 is SGHRS, CDR2 YFSETQ. Trimming pared 2 bases from V and 4 bases from J, leaving 14 bases between. Written as DNA, the CDR3 is TGCGCCAGCAGCTTCGAAGGGAGCCTCCCAGATACGCAGTATTTT. It yields the protein CASSFEGSLPDTQYF.

This chain connects TRBV4-1 to TRBJ1-2; the D gene is possibly TRBD1 (5 bases). The germline V gene has CDR1 MGHRA and CDR2 YSYEKL. CDR3 length equals 16 residues. V was cut by 1 base and J by 3 bases, with 15 bases left in between. The CDR3 spells CASSQVSGRDDYGYTF. The CDR3 nucleotides read TGCGCCAGCAGCCAAGTCTCCGGCAGGGATGACTATGGCTACACCTTC.

This chain joins TRBV5-1 and TRBJ1-6; D gene uncertain. The germline CDR1 and CDR2 sequences are SGHRS and YFSETQ. The CDR3 length is 15 residues. Trimming stripped 2 bases from V and 5 bases from J, with 11 bases between. DNA for the CDR3: TGCGCCAGCAGCTTAAGATCGCCGGATAATTCACCCCTCCACTTT. Translation: CASSLRSPDNSPLHF.

This clonotype was recorded only once. The chain has TRBV4-1 and TRBJ2-5; no clear D gene. The CDR3 runs to 13 residues. CDR1 MGHRA and CDR2 YSYEKL come from the germline V gene. The ends were cut back, 3 bases at V and 5 bases at J, with 10 bases in the middle. The CDR3 DNA is TGCGCCAGCAGCCACGTGACCTTGGAGACCCAGTACTTC. It codes for CASSHVTLETQYF.

J is TRBJ2-5 and V is TRBV12-3 or TRBV12-4; D may be TRBD1 (6 bases). The V end lost 7 bases, the J end lost 5 bases, and 20 bases lay between the germline ends. The CDR3 has 15 residues. CDR3 loop: CASTGGRVGTETQYF. As DNA, the CDR3 is TGTGCCAGCACTGGGGGCAGGGTTGGTACGGAGACCCAGTACTTC.

The CDR3 is CASSEVGLVSNEQFF. The CDR3 nucleotides read TGTGCCAGCAGTGAGGTTGGACTAGTCTCGAATGAGCAGTTCTTC. The V call is TRBV2, the J call TRBJ2-1; TRBD2 matches 7 bases. Losses at the gene ends were 3 bases for V and 7 bases for J; bases not matched to a gene: 9. This CDR3 comprises 15 residues. The germline gives CDR1 SNHLY, CDR2 FYNNEI. Full variable domain (missing parts from reference TRBV2 and TRBJ2-1): EPEVTQTPSHQVTQMGQEVILRCVPISNHLYFYWYRQILGQKVEFLVSFYNNEISEKSEIFDDQFSVERPDGSNFTLKIRSTKLEDSAMYFCASSEVGLVSNEQFFGPGTRLTVL.

The chain carries TRBV4-1 and TRBJ1-4; 9 nucleotides line up with TRBD1. The V gene's germline CDR1 is MGHRA and CDR2 YSYEKL. This CDR3 has 13 amino acids. V shed 4 bases, J shed 8 bases, and the junction held 2 bases outside the gene matches. CDR3 DNA: TGCGCCAGCAGCCGGGACAGGGAGGAAAAACTGTTTTTT. This encodes CASSRDREEKLFF.

V is TRBV5-1 and J is TRBJ1-2; D uncertain. The CDR3 extends over 11 amino acids. The germline CDR1 and CDR2 sequences are SGHRS and YFSETQ. With 0 bases removed from V and 8 bases from J, the gap between germline ends came to 5 bases. In DNA, the CDR3 is TGCGCCAGCAGCTTGGACGGAGGCTACACCTTC. This translates into CASSLDGGYTF.

This chain connects TRBV3-1 to TRBJ1-2, with D hard to call. Per the germline V gene, CDR1 is LGHDT and CDR2 is YNNKEL (reference sequence). V gave up 0 bases and J gave up 6 bases, with 11 bases separating them. This CDR3 has 14 amino acids. The CDR3 coding sequence is TGTGCCAGCAGCCAAGATGCGTCGGGGAATGGCTACACCTTC. It is translated as CASSQDASGNGYTF.

This chain joins TRBV6-5 and TRBJ2-1; D remains unclear. Germline CDR1 MNHEY, CDR2 SVGAGI. With 0 bases removed from V and 7 bases from J, the gap between germline ends came to 7 bases. The CDR3 sequence is 13 residues long. DNA of the CDR3: TGTGCCAGCAGTTACTCGAACGGGAATGAGCAGTTCTTC. Translation: CASSYSNGNEQFF.

The rearrangement joins TRBV23-1 to TRBJ1-5; D not certain. TRBV23-1 carries the ORF label, with uncertain function. V was shortened by 4 bases and J by 0 bases, with 13 bases between the two germline ends. The CDR3 runs 16 residues. Here the CDR3 reads CASSLRTDYSNQPQHF. The CDR3 nucleotides read TGCGCCAGCAGTCTTAGGACGGATTATAGCAATCAGCCCCAGCATTTT.

This chain connects TRBV5-4 to TRBJ2-3, with a weak D call TRBD1 (6 bases). The CDR3 is 16 residues long. Germline CDR1 reads SGHNT; CDR2 reads YYREEE (reference sequence). Trimming cost V 4 bases and J 1 base, with 16 bases left between them. CDR3 sequence reads: CASSLRGGSRTDTQYF. The CDR3 DNA is TGTGCCAGCAGCCTGCGTGGGGGCAGCCGCACAGATACGCAGTATTTT.

The J gene is TRBJ2-7, the V gene TRBV12-3 or TRBV12-4, with D maybe TRBD1 (5 bases). Trimming cost V 3 bases and J 3 bases, with 9 bases left between them. The CDR3 sequence is 13 residues long. The CDR3 coding sequence is TGTGCCAGCAGTTTGGGCAGGGTCTACGAGCAGTACTTC. Its translation is CASSLGRVYEQYF.

This chain uses TRBV5-1 with TRBJ1-4; D is perhaps TRBD1 (5 bases). CDR1 and CDR2 (germline): SGHRS, YFSETQ. The CDR3 covers 17 residues. With 3 bases removed from V and 4 bases from J, the gap between germline ends came to 19 bases. The CDR3 DNA follows: TGCGCCAGCAGCTACGCCGGGCCTAAGGGGAGTAATGAAAAACTGTTTTTT. As protein: CASSYAGPKGSNEKLFF.

CDR3 sequence reads: CASSLGAGVGYGYTF. The CDR3 DNA follows: TGTGCCAGCAGCTTAGGTGCAGGGGTCGGATATGGCTACACCTTC. V is TRBV13 and J is TRBJ1-2; tentative D call: TRBD1 (6 bases). The germline V gene encodes CDR1 PRHDT and CDR2 FYEKMQ (reference sequence). The CDR3 runs 15 residues. Deletions cut 0 bases from V and 5 bases from J, with 13 bases between.

V usage is TRBV25-1 and J usage is TRBJ2-7; 9 bases map to TRBD2. J gave up 9 bases and V 6 bases, and 18 bases lay outside the gene matches. The germline gives CDR1 MGHDK, CDR2 SYGVNS. This CDR3 is built from 16 residues. Here the CDR3 DNA reads TGTGCCAGCAGCGCCCATAGCGGGGGACGAACGAACGGGCAGTACTTC. This codes for CASSAHSGGRTNGQYF.

This clonotype is a singleton in its sample. CDR3 sequence (DNA): TGCAGCGTTGAAGAAAGGGGGGATACGCAGTATTTT. This codes for CSVEERGDTQYF. V usage is TRBV29-1 and J usage is TRBJ2-3, with D maybe TRBD1 (6 bases). CDR1 SQVTM and CDR2 ANQGSEA come from the germline V gene. The V gene lost 0 bases and the J gene lost 6 bases, with 7 bases spanning the gap. This CDR3 contains 12 residues.

The chain carries TRBV20-1 and TRBJ2-7; 8 bases line up with TRBD2. Germline CDR1 reads DFQATT; CDR2 reads SNEGSKA (reference sequence). CDR3 length equals 13 residues. V dropped 6 bases and J dropped 4; count of bases not matched to a gene: 8. CDR3 sequence: CSATSGGGYEQYF. The CDR3 DNA sequence: TGCAGTGCGACGAGCGGGGGAGGGTACGAGCAGTACTTC.

This clonotype was seen once. V usage is TRBV29-1 and J usage is TRBJ2-5; no firm D call. Looked up from germline, CDR1 is SQVTM and CDR2 is ANQGSEA. The CDR3 is 13 residues long. Trimming shortened V by 7 bases and J by 11 bases, and 23 bases separated the two germline ends. CDR3 DNA sequence: TGCAGCGCCCTACCTCCGGACCTAATGCCTCAGTACTTC. Protein: CSALPPDLMPQYF.